The 16 T cell receptor beta chains below all came from one sample that was sequenced in a study of cytomegalovirus exposure and HLA in healthy donors (dated by TCRdb to about 2017). The library was built by means of the immunoSEQ multiplex PCR assay. A mixture of 60 forward primers for TCR Vbeta segments and 13 reverse primers for TCR Jbeta segments was used in the multiplex PCR. TCRdb took over this immuneACCESS table, retaining in-frame rearrangements with V and J assigned. Such tables are incomplete; in checked studies, under half of the missing clones stem from an unresolved V gene, and the remainder is unexplained. This sample lists approximately 150,000 clones; approximately 70% were detected once. Of the sample, approximately 4.6% is held by the ten largest clones. Input material: PBMCs. The receptors stem from a young man in good health and CMV-seropositive.

V gene TRBV30 combines with J gene TRBJ1-2, with 10 bases lining up with TRBD1. Germline CDR1 and CDR2: GTSNPN and SVGIG (reference sequence). The length of the CDR3 is 14 residues. J lost 6 bases, V lost 4 bases, and 8 bases had no gene match. CDR3 region: CAWTPGQGWNGYTF. The CDR3, as DNA: TGTGCCTGGACCCCGGGACAGGGGTGGAATGGCTACACCTTC.

V usage is TRBV27 and J usage is TRBJ1-4; D remains ambiguous. V dropped 6 bases and J dropped 5 bases, with 13 bases sitting between them. There are 14 residues in the CDR3. Germline V lookup: CDR1 MNHEY, CDR2 SMNVEV (reference sequence). CDR3 protein: CASSLWAGNEKLFF. The CDR3 DNA follows: TGTGCCAGCAGCCTGTGGGCAGGAAATGAAAAACTGTTTTTT.

The J gene is TRBJ2-1, the V gene TRBV7-8; TRBD2 might be the D (6 bases). The CDR3 consists of 20 residues. CDR1 SGHVS and CDR2 FQNEAQ come from the germline V gene. V lost 4 bases, J lost 5 bases, and 30 bases lay in between. This chain's CDR3 is CASSYSVTSQAPASDNEQFF. The CDR3 DNA reads TGTGCCAGCAGCTACTCGGTCACTAGCCAGGCCCCGGCATCGGACAATGAGCAGTTCTTC.

The chain couples TRBV14 to TRBJ1-5, with D hard to call. V lost 0 bases and J 6 bases, leaving 6 bases between the germline ends. This CDR3 has 13 amino acids. The germline V gene encodes CDR1 SGHDN and CDR2 FVKESK. The CDR3 spells CASSQDSFQPQHF. The CDR3 DNA reads TGTGCCAGCAGCCAAGACTCCTTTCAGCCCCAGCATTTT.

The chain links TRBV9 to TRBJ1-1; tentative D call: TRBD1 (6 bases). Looked up from germline, CDR1 is SGDLS and CDR2 is YYNGEE. This CDR3 contains 15 residues. The V and J ends lost 4 bases and 1 base respectively, with 14 bases between them. The CDR3 here is CASSPRGAANTEAFF. CDR3 nucleotide sequence: TGTGCCAGCAGCCCGCGGGGGGCAGCGAACACTGAAGCTTTCTTT.

This sequence joins TRBV4-1 and TRBJ2-7; D gene ambiguous. Looked up from germline, CDR1 is MGHRA and CDR2 is YSYEKL. This CDR3 comprises 14 residues. Trimming took 5 bases from V and 3 from J, leaving 14 bases between them. CDR3 coding DNA: TGCGCCAGCAGCTTAACGAGGCAGAGCTACGAGCAGTACGTC. Amino acid sequence: CASSLTRQSYEQYV.

The chain recombines TRBV5-1 with TRBJ1-2, with a tentative D call TRBD1 (6 bases). Per germline, CDR1 SGHRS and CDR2 YFSETQ. The V end lost 4 bases, the J end lost 4 bases, and 20 bases lay between the germline ends. This CDR3 is built from 16 residues. The chain's CDR3 is CASSPSGTTGRYGYTF. CDR3 coding DNA: TGCGCCAGCAGCCCATCAGGAACGACAGGACGCTATGGCTACACCTTC.

The V and J genes are TRBV6-5 and TRBJ1-1; TRBD1 agrees at 7 bases. The CDR3 consists of 13 residues. Trimming removed 5 bases from V and 11 bases from J; junction bases left unmatched: 11. Germline CDR1 reads MNHEY; CDR2 reads SVGAGI. Here the CDR3 DNA reads TGTGCCAGCAGTAGAGACAGGGAAATGATGGCTTTCTTT. Its protein is CASSRDREMMAFF.

The chain has TRBV5-1 and TRBJ1-3, with D hard to call. V was pared by 0 bases and J by 0 bases, with 13 bases between. The CDR3 length is 17 residues. CDR1 and CDR2 (germline): SGHRS, YFSETQ. The CDR3 sequence is CASSLDGTVRSGNTIYF. For the CDR3, the DNA is TGCGCCAGCAGCTTGGACGGTACCGTCCGCTCTGGAAACACCATATATTTT.

The rearrangement links TRBV11-3 to TRBJ2-2; D remains ambiguous. The V and J ends lost 0 bases and 0 bases respectively, with 14 bases between them. This CDR3 contains 18 residues. CDR1 is SGHNT and CDR2 is YENEEA in the germline V gene. DNA of the CDR3: TGTGCCAGCAGCTTAGATGACACCTTCTCCGCGAACACCGGGGAGCTGTTTTTT. It translates to CASSLDDTFSANTGELFF.

The rearrangement links TRBV7-8 to TRBJ2-7; D is possibly TRBD1 (5 bases). CDR1 is SGHVS, CDR2 FQNEAQ, per germline. The CDR3 consists of 12 residues. The V end was cut by 3 bases, the J end by 6 bases, with 9 bases between. The CDR3 DNA reads as TGTGCCAGCAGCTTCGACAGCGCCGAGCAGTACGTC. Translating it yields CASSFDSAEQYV.

The rearrangement uses TRBV30 and TRBJ2-3; maybe TRBD2 (5 bases). With 7 bases removed from V and 6 bases from J, the gap between germline ends came to 17 bases. This CDR3 region has 13 residues. The germline gives CDR1 GTSNPN, CDR2 SVGIG (reference sequence). This CDR3 reads CASRESWSDTQYF. As DNA, the CDR3 is TGTGCCTCCCGGGAATCTTGGTCGGATACGCAGTATTTT.

The chain joins TRBV5-8 to TRBJ1-2; 10 positions match TRBD1. This CDR3 is built from 15 residues. Germline CDR1 SGHTS, CDR2 YDEGEE. After removal of 2 bases from V and 2 bases from J, the junction contained 3 bases not matched to a gene. This chain's CDR3 is CASSFPTGGNYGYTF. CDR3 DNA: TGTGCCAGCAGCTTCCCGACAGGGGGCAACTATGGCTACACCTTC.

The chain uses TRBV6-1 and TRBJ2-7; D gene unclear. Germline CDR1 MNHNS, CDR2 SASEGT. This CDR3 has 15 amino acids. Trimming removed 0 bases at V and 0 bases at J, with 9 bases between. DNA for the CDR3: TGTGCCAGCAGTGAAGCGGAATGGAGCTCCTACGAGCAGTACGTC. Its translation is CASSEAEWSSYEQYV.

The CDR3 DNA reads TGTGCCAGCAGTGATGGGGGACAACCGAACACCGGGGAGCTGTTTTTT. Protein product: CASSDGGQPNTGELFF. This rearrangement joins TRBV6-1 to TRBJ2-2, with D tentatively TRBD1 (6 bases). The CDR3 contains 16 residues. V was cut by 3 bases and J by 0 bases, with 11 bases left in between. The germline V gene encodes CDR1 MNHNS and CDR2 SASEGT.

This rearrangement joins TRBV5-8 to TRBJ2-3; 9 positions match TRBD2. The V and J ends lost 2 bases and 3 bases, in that order; junction bases with no gene match: 7. Germline CDR1 SGHTS, CDR2 YDEGEE. The CDR3 totals 16 residues. This chain's CDR3 is CASSLSGTSRTDTQYF. In DNA form, the CDR3 reads TGTGCCAGCAGCTTATCCGGGACTAGCAGAACAGATACGCAGTATTTT.